This T cell receptor (beta chain) came from a study of shared clonotypes between healthy human individuals (dated by TCRdb to 2019 to 2021). About the full investigation: The cohort comprised two women and a few men aged 18 to 49 years. For each donor, CD4 naive and CD4 memory were each given three plates, CD8 naive was given two plates, and CD8 memory was given one plate. To estimate repertoire size and how much clonotype sharing occurs between individuals, the study deeply sequenced the blood TCR repertoires of five healthy adults. Libraries were prepared and TCR repertoires were sequenced by different laboratories using diverse techniques, in order to increase sequencing depth and limit assay-specific biases. Between about 0.9 and 8.9 billion PBMCs per donor were obtained by leukapheresis.

The CDR3 spans 12 residues, from the cysteine through the phenylalanine. Of all the DNA, just the CDR3 is kept, 36 bases in frame from base 1. Reading the germline V gene gives CDR1 MNHNS and CDR2 SASEGT. V is clipped by 9 bases and J by 10 bases, and the sequence between their germline boundaries is 18 bases long. Using the deep immunoSEQ assay, TCR CDR3 regions were amplified from genomic DNA by multiplex PCR. Extracted genomic DNA from each cell subset was spread evenly across all wells of several immunoSEQ 96-well plates, with each plate serving as a replicate. For sorted subsets, around 200 ng genomic DNA, equal to about 30,000 T cell genomes, was loaded into each replicate PCR. Purified libraries were quantified with a Qubit 3.0 fluorometer, sized on a Bioanalyzer 2100, and re-quantified with the KAPA Library Quantification kit. Each immunoSEQ 96-well plate was sequenced on its own single-read 150-cycle Illumina NextSeq 550 flow cell. The paper's data handling went like this. Because only junctional sequences without quality scores were contained in the immunoSEQ output, filtering matching that applied to full-length reads could not be performed. Sequences were annotated with PyIR, a Python wrapper for IgBLAST v1.9, using IMGT germline references to assign V/J genes and CDR3. Reads were removed for weak V/J assignments (E-value above 1e-6), missing CDR3, stop codons, out-of-frame junctions, or ambiguous translated residues. A V3J clonotype was defined by an identical inferred V gene, J gene, and CDR3 amino acid sequence. The percentage overlap between two repertoires was calculated by dividing the number of shared unique clonotypes by the size of the smaller repertoire. Richness of each repertoire was evaluated using RTK rarefaction, the Chao1 estimator, and Recon v2.1 estimates of unobserved clonotypes. Generation probabilities for all TCRbeta clonotypes obtained by the gDNA method from four donors were computed using OLGA. In its TCRdb copy, this immuneACCESS table keeps in-frame sequences only and misses some clones. Where compared with another copy, unresolved V genes explain less than half of these, and the others have no known cause. V and J calls and clone size are those listed in that table; D and trimming were worked out from the DNA. A total of approximately 1,000,000 clones appear in this sample, approximately 80% of them only once. The ten most abundant clones make up under 0.65% of the sample.

With regard to this clone: Its target antigen remains unknown. No base quality values were provided; no much bigger clone lies one nucleotide off.

Here is what the overall study found, with its caveats: Estimated clonotype richness was generally larger for naive than for memory subsets. Rarefaction of sorted-subset datasets indicated incomplete sequencing despite the large sequencing depth. The genetic and exposure-history diversity represented was limited by the small number of donors. Only blood was sampled, and tissue TCR repertoires likely differ from those in blood. Based on pairwise subsampling, the degree of clonotype sharing among donors was expected to be affected by sequencing depth. Higher generation probabilities were observed for clonotypes shared by all four sorted-subset donors than for non-shared clonotypes. About 5% of naive CD4, approximately 3.7% of naive CD8, 2.3% of memory CD4, and 0.4% of memory CD8 clonotypes were shared across several donors.

The donors were healthy, HIV-negative adults with no recently reported acute infections or vaccinations. All donors were Caucasian adults living in Nashville, Tennessee, USA. CD4+ T cells were enriched by magnetic negative selection, after which naive cells were positively selected on CD45RA and the negative fraction was taken as the memory subset. Blood was collected by leukapheresis, and PBMCs were isolated by Ficoll-Histopaque density gradient centrifugation and then cryopreserved in liquid nitrogen vapor phase. Analytical flow cytometry was used to check the purity and quantity of each magnetically sorted T cell population. Genomic DNA was isolated from every sorted fraction and measured by UV absorbance on a Nanodrop 2000c.

The sequenced material came from memory CD4+ T cells from PBMCs. This specimen's cell subset or site label, interpreted: CD45RA-negative fraction. In this chain, TRBV6-1 is recombined with TRBJ1-1; the D gene is unclear. This clonotype was sampled from a young man in good health. Some clones in this sample may be carry-over from other donors' samples. CDR3 loop: CASSDAEGRAFF. The DNA sequence follows: TGTGCCAGTTCGGACGCCGAGGGTAGAGCTTTCTTT.